What follows are 12 T cell receptor beta chains derived from one specimen sequenced in a study of beta chain features in type 1 diabetes. Expressed TCRB transcripts got sequenced, as all isolated RNA was reverse transcribed. Libraries were prepared by immunoSEQ multiplex PCR; TCRdb keeps only in-frame clonotypes and omits some of them. The sample lists some 45,000 clones; around 50% were seen once. The sequenced sample consisted of Tregs from blood. Every receptor here comes from a young woman in good health.

The chain carries TRBV2 and TRBJ2-1; D may be TRBD2 (6 bases). The CDR3 contains 17 residues. CDR1 and CDR2 (germline): SNHLY, FYNNEI. V lost 6 bases, J lost 8 bases, and 26 bases lay in between. CDR3 protein: CASRPLGGSPSADEQFF. The CDR3 DNA is TGTGCCAGCAGACCCCTGGGGGGTTCTCCGTCGGCCGATGAGCAGTTCTTC.

This clone was seen once. The V and J genes are TRBV10-2 and TRBJ2-7, with 11 bases aligning to TRBD2. Germline CDR1 WSHSY, CDR2 SAAADI. V lost 3 bases and J lost 0; bases outside the gene matches: 4. This CDR3 region has 16 residues. Written as DNA, the CDR3 is TGCGCCAGCAGTGACACTCTAGCGGGAGGCTCCTACGAGCAGTACTTC. Amino acids: CASSDTLAGGSYEQYF.

This chain links TRBV18 with TRBJ2-4; the D gene is possibly TRBD2 (6 bases). This CDR3 spans 18 amino acids. The V gene's germline CDR1 is KGHSH and CDR2 LQKENI. Trimming took off 3 bases at V and 4 bases at J, with 22 bases between the two ends. CDR3 amino acids: CASSPRPGGREAKNIQYF. CDR3 DNA sequence: TGTGCCAGCTCACCTCGGCCAGGTGGAAGGGAGGCTAAAAACATTCAGTACTTC.

The table lists this clone with a few counts. This chain links TRBV7-2 with TRBJ2-7; a weak D match, TRBD2 (6 bases). V gave up 0 bases and J gave up 2 bases, with 11 bases separating them. CDR3 size: 15 residues. Germline loops: CDR1 SGHTA, CDR2 FQGNSA. CDR3 nucleotide sequence: TGTGCCAGCAGCTTAGCTGGTACTAGCCCCTACGAGCAGTACTTC. Its protein product is CASSLAGTSPYEQYF. Full variable domain (remainder filled in from reference TRBV7-2 and TRBJ2-7): GAGVSQSPSNKVTEKGKDVELRCDPISGHTALYWYRQSLGQGLEFLIYFQGNSAPDKSGLPSDRFSAERTGGSVSTLTIQRTQQEDSAVYLCASSLAGTSPYEQYFGPGTRLTVT.

The chain couples TRBV28 to TRBJ2-1, with 8 bases lining up with TRBD2. Germline CDR1 and CDR2: MDHEN and SYDVKM. Trimming at V came to 8 bases and at J to 2 bases, leaving 5 bases not matched to a gene. The CDR3 is made up of 14 amino acids. DNA of the CDR3: TGTGCCAGCCAACTAGCGGACCCCTACAATGAGCAGTTCTTC. This codes for CASQLADPYNEQFF.

The chain uses TRBV4-1 and TRBJ2-1; D uncertain. Germline V CDR1 and CDR2: MGHRA, YSYEKL. Trimming removed 0 bases at V and 0 bases at J, with 15 bases between. The CDR3 is made up of 18 amino acids. The CDR3 sequence is CASSQDPGGLSSYNEQFF. The CDR3 DNA is TGCGCCAGCAGCCAAGACCCTGGCGGATTATCCTCCTACAATGAGCAGTTCTTC.

There are a few counts of this clone. The chain employs TRBV7-9 and TRBJ2-1; TRBD2 is a possible D gene (5 bases). Trimming stripped 3 bases from V and 7 bases from J, with 7 bases between. Per the germline V gene, CDR1 is SEHNR and CDR2 is FQNEAQ (reference sequence). The CDR3 consists of 12 residues. Written as DNA, the CDR3 is TGTGCCAGCAGCTTTCGCGGGAATGAGCAGTTCTTC. Translation: CASSFRGNEQFF.

The V and J genes are TRBV20-1 and TRBJ1-2; possible D gene TRBD1, 5 bases. The germline gives CDR1 DFQATT, CDR2 SNEGSKA (reference sequence). V was clipped by 6 bases and J by 2 bases, with 7 bases between them. CDR3 length: 11 residues. DNA for the CDR3: TGCAGTGCGCGGGACAACTATGGCTACACCTTC. Its protein product is CSARDNYGYTF.

The chain couples TRBV28 to TRBJ2-2; TRBD1 agrees at 8 bases. The V segment lost 7 bases and the J segment 4 bases; nucleotides outside the gene matches: 5. From germline, CDR1 is MDHEN and CDR2 SYDVKM. The CDR3 consists of 14 residues. CDR3 in amino acids: CASTLTGGTGELFF. The DNA for the CDR3 is TGTGCCAGCACCTTAACAGGGGGCACCGGGGAGCTGTTTTTT.

The chain couples TRBV5-6 to TRBJ1-5; 8 bases match TRBD1. V dropped 0 bases and J dropped 2; count of bases not matched to a gene: 10. The CDR3 runs to 18 residues. Germline lookup yields CDR1 SGHDT and CDR2 YYEEEE. The CDR3, as DNA: TGTGCCAGCAGCTTGGCCGAAGGCAGGGGGCCTGGCAATCAGCCCCAGCATTTT. Protein product: CASSLAEGRGPGNQPQHF.

In this sample, this clone turned up once. This chain uses TRBV7-2 with TRBJ1-4; perhaps TRBD1 as D (5 bases). The CDR3 has 15 amino acids. V lost 5 bases, J lost 3 bases, and 13 bases lay in between. Germline values: CDR1 SGHTA, CDR2 FQGNSA. The DNA of the CDR3 is TGTGCCAGCAGCCGCCGGGGGGAATCTAATGAAAAACTGTTTTTT. Translating gives CASSRRGESNEKLFF.

Only one count was recorded for this clone. This chain joins TRBV7-8 and TRBJ2-2; 7 nucleotides align to TRBD2. CDR1 and CDR2 from the germline V gene are SGHVS and FQNEAQ. The CDR3 is 16 residues long. Germline trimming cut 5 bases from V and 4 bases from J; bases unmatched to any gene: 10. The CDR3 coding sequence is TGTGCCAGCAGCAGGCGGGGTACTAGCGCCACCGGGGAGCTGTTTTTT. Encoded protein: CASSRRGTSATGELFF.